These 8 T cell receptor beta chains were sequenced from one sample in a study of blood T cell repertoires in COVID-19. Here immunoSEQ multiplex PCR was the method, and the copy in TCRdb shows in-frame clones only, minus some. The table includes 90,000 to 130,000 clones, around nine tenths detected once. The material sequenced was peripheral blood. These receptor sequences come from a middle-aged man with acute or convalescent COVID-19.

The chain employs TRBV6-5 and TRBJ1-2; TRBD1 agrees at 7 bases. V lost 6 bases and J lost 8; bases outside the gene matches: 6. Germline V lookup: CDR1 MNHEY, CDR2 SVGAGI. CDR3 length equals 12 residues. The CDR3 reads CASRLTGSGYTF. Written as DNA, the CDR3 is TGTGCCAGCAGGTTGACAGGGAGCGGCTACACCTTC.

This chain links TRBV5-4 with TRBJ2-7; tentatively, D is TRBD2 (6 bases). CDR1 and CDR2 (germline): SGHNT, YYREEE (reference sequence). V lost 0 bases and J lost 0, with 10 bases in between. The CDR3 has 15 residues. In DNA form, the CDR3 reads TGTGCCAGCAGCTTGGTGGGACTGAGCTCCTACGAGCAGTACTTC. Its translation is CASSLVGLSSYEQYF. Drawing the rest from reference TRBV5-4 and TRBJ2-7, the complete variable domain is ETGVTQSPTHLIKTRGQQVTLRCSSQSGHNTVSWYQQALGQGPQFIFQYYREEENGRGNFPPRFSGLQFPNYSSELNVNALELDDSALYLCASSLVGLSSYEQYFGPGTRLTVT.

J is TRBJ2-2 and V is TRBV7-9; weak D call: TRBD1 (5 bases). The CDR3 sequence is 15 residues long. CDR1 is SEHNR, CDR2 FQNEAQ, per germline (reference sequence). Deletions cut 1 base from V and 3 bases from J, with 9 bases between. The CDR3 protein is CASSLVQGDTGELFF. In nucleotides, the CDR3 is TGTGCCAGCAGCTTAGTCCAGGGTGACACCGGGGAGCTGTTTTTT.

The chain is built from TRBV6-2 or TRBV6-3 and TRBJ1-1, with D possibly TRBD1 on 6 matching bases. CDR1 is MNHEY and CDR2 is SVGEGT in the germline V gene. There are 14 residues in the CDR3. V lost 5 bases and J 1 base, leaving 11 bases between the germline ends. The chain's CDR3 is CASSDLTGNTEAFF. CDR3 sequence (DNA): TGTGCCAGCAGTGACCTGACAGGGAACACTGAAGCTTTCTTT.

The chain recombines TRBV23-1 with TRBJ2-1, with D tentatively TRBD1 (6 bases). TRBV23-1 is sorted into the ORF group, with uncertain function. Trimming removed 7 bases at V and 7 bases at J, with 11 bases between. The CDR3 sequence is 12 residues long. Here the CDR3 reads CASTSRGNEQFF. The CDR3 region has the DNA TGCGCCAGCACCTCGAGGGGGAATGAGCAGTTCTTC.

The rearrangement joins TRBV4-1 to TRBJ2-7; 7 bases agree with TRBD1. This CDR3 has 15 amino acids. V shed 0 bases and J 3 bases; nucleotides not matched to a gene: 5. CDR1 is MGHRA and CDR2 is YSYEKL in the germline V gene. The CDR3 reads CASSQDWGTDYEQYF. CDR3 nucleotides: TGCGCCAGCAGCCAAGATTGGGGGACAGACTACGAGCAGTACTTC.

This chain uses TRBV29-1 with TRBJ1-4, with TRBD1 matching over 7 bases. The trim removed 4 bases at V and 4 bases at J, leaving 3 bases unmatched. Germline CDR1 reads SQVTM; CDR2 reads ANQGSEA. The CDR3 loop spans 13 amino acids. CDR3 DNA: TGCAGCGTTGCAGGGGGTTTTAATGAAAAACTGTTTTTT. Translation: CSVAGGFNEKLFF. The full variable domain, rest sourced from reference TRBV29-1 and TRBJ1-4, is SAVISQKPSRDICQRGTSLTIQCQVDSQVTMMFWYRQQPGQSLTLIATANQGSEATYESGFVIDKFPISRPNLTFSTLTVSNMSPEDSSIYLCSVAGGFNEKLFFGSGTQLSVL.

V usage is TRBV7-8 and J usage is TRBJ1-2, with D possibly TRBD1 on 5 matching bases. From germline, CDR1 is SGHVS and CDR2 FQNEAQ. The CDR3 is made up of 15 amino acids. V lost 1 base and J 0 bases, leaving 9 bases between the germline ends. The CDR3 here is CASSLVQDPNYGYTF. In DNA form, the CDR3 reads TGTGCCAGCAGCTTAGTACAGGACCCTAACTATGGCTACACCTTC.